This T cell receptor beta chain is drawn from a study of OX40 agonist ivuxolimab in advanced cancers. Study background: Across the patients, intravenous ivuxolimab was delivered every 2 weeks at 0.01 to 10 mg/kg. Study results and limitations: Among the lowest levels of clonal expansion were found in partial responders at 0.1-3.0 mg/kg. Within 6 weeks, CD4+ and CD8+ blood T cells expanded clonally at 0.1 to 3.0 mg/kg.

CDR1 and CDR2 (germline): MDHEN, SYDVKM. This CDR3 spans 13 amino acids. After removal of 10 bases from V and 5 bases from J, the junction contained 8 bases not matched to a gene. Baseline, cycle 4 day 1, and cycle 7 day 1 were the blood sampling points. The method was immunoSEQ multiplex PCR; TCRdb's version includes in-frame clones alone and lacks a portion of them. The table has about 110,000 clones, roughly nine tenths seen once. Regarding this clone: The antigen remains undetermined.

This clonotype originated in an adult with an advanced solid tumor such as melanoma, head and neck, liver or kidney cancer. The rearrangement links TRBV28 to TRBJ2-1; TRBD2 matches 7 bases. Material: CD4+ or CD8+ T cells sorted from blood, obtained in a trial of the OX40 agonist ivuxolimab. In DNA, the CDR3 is TGTGCCATCACGGAGCGGGGTAACAATGAGCAGTTCTTC. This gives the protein CAITERGNNEQFF.